Given below is one T cell receptor beta chain in context. Its antigen is unknown. Researchers ran the assay at a deep level. Per the original methods: ImmunoSEQ output lacked quality scores and full-length reads, limiting matched filtering. Assay: immunoSEQ multiplex PCR; the TCRdb copy retains only in-frame clones and omits some. Clone size and the V and J calls come from that table; the DNA yielded D and trimming. The repertoire includes about 980,000 clones, 60% to 85% of them detected once, and about 1.5% sits in the top ten. This sample stems from a study of shared clonotypes between healthy human individuals. Whole-study findings and limits: Clonotypes not shared had lower generation probabilities than those common to all four donors.

V lost 5 bases and J 5 bases, leaving 17 bases between the germline ends. This CDR3 is built from 15 residues. Germline V gene data show CDR1 as MDHEN and CDR2 as SYDVKM. The study separated CD4+ cells into CD45RA+ naive and CD45RA-negative memory subsets. This sequence was found in a man in his late teens or twenties in good health. V is TRBV28 and J is TRBJ2-3, with D possibly being TRBD1 (8 bases). Sequenced input: memory CD4+ T cells sorted from blood. The subset denotes: CD45RA-negative fraction. CDR3 in DNA: TGTGCCAGCAGTGTAACAGGGGGGGTAAAAGATACGCAGTATTTT. As protein: CASSVTGGVKDTQYF. Filled out from reference TRBV28 and TRBJ2-3, the complete variable domain reads DVKVTQSSRYLVKRTGEKVFLECVQDMDHENMFWYRQDPGLGLRLIYFSYDVKMKEKGDIPEGYSVSREKKERFSLILESASTNQTSMYLCASSVTGGVKDTQYFGPGTRLTVL.